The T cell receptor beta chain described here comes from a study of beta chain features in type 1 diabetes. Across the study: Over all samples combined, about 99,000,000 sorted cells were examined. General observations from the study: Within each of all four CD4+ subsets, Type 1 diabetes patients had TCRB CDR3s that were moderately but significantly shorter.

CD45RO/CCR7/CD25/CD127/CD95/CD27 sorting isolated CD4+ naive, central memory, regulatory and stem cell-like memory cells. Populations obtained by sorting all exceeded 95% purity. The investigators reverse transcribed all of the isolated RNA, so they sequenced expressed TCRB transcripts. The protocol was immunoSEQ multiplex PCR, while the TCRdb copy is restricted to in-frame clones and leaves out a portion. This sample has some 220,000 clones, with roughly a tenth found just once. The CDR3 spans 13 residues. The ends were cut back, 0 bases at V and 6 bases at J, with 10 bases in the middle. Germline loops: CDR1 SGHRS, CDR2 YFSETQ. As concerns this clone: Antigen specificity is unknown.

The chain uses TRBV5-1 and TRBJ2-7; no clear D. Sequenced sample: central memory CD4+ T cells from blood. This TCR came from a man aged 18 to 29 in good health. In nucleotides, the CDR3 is TGCGCCAGCAGCTTGGCACCTCAGGTCGAGCAGTACTTC. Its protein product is CASSLAPQVEQYF. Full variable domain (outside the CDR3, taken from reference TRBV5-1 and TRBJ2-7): KAGVTQTPRYLIKTRGQQVTLSCSPISGHRSVSWYQQTPGQGLQFLFEYFSETQRNKGNFPGRFSGRQFSNSRSEMNVSTLELGDSALYLCASSLAPQVEQYFGPGTRLTVT.